This T cell receptor beta chain was identified during a study of blood T cells in healthy people across ages. Primed by a sample-barcoded 5' primer and a J-beta primer mix, a second PCR proceeded for 7 to 11 cycles. TCRdb passed the 5' RACE reads through MiXCR, listing each CDR3 protein once. The sample shows nearly 800,000 distinct CDR3 sequences, approximately 25% of them seen only once. The data also belong to a second study, concerning T cells of mothers and their children.

Input material: blood. The TCR was taken from a boy aged 10-17 years in good health.

CDR3 sequence reads: CASSLNRDHHGYTF. For the CDR3, the DNA is TGTGCCAGCTCGCTAAACAGGGACCACCATGGCTACACCTTC. The chain joins TRBV18 to TRBJ1-2, with a weak D call TRBD1 (6 bases). There are 14 residues in the CDR3. CDR1 and CDR2 from the germline V gene are KGHSH and LQKENI. With 6 bases removed from V and 6 bases from J, the gap between germline ends came to 17 bases.